Listed below are T cell receptor beta chains from one sample, sequenced in a study of T cell responses to AZD1222 COVID-19 vaccine. Here immunoSEQ multiplex PCR was the method, and the copy in TCRdb shows in-frame clones only, minus some. Altogether about 120,000 clones are present, 80% to 90% being singletons, with the ten largest covering approximately 3.4%. The sequences come from peripheral blood, collected on day 0 of AZD1222 vaccination. The receptors stem from an adult in good health. Each CDR3 is given with its conserved first and last residue. The order of the fields is D gene, J gene, CDR3 length, clone size, V gene, CDR3 DNA, CDR3 protein. The D gene is left open where the match is weak. Expanded clones get a size class; other rows say once, few or many, or leave the size out.

D gene: TRBD1
J gene: TRBJ1-5
CDR3 length: 15
clone size: -
V gene: TRBV5-5
CDR3 DNA: TGTGCCAGCAGCTTGGCCAGGGGGTTCAATCAGCCCCAGCATTTT
CDR3 protein: CASSLARGFNQPQHF

D gene: -
J gene: TRBJ1-4
CDR3 length: 16
clone size: once
V gene: TRBV19
CDR3 DNA: TGTGCCAGTAGTAGTCGGGGCAGGGGAACTAATGAAAAACTGTTTTTT
CDR3 protein: CASSSRGRGTNEKLFF

D gene: TRBD1
J gene: TRBJ1-4
CDR3 length: 16
clone size: -
V gene: TRBV10-1
CDR3 DNA: TGCGCCAGCAGTGAGGCCCTACAGGGGTTGAGTGAAAAACTGTTTTTT
CDR3 protein: CASSEALQGLSEKLFF

D gene: TRBD1
J gene: TRBJ2-1
CDR3 length: 12
clone size: -
V gene: TRBV7-3
CDR3 DNA: TGTGCCAGCAGCTCACAAGGACAGGGAAAGGTCTTC
CDR3 protein: CASSSQGQGKVF

D gene: TRBD2
J gene: TRBJ2-2
CDR3 length: 15
clone size: -
V gene: TRBV4-2
CDR3 DNA: TGTGCCAGCAGCTCGACTAGCGGGGGTCCCGGGGAGCTGTTTTTT
CDR3 protein: CASSSTSGGPGELFF

D gene: -
J gene: TRBJ1-2
CDR3 length: 15
clone size: -
V gene: TRBV4-1
CDR3 DNA: TGCGCCAGCAGCCAAGACTGGCCAGCTAACTATGGCTACACCTTC
CDR3 protein: CASSQDWPANYGYTF

D gene: -
J gene: TRBJ2-7
CDR3 length: 13
clone size: -
V gene: TRBV10-3
CDR3 DNA: TGTGCCATCAGGGGAACCGTCTCCTACGAGCAGTACTTC
CDR3 protein: CAIRGTVSYEQYF

D gene: -
J gene: TRBJ1-2
CDR3 length: 17
clone size: -
V gene: TRBV7-9
CDR3 DNA: TGTGCCAGCAGCCCCCCCGGGACACTTCGAGGAGGGTATGGCTACACCTTC
CDR3 protein: CASSPPGTLRGGYGYTF

D gene: -
J gene: TRBJ2-7
CDR3 length: 18
clone size: -
V gene: TRBV27
CDR3 DNA: TGTGCCAGCAGTGCCAAAGGTTACGGGAGGGGGCAGCCCTACGAGCAGTACTTC
CDR3 protein: CASSAKGYGRGQPYEQYF

D gene: -
J gene: TRBJ2-7
CDR3 length: 14
clone size: few
V gene: TRBV19
CDR3 DNA: TGTGCCAGTAGTATGGGCAGGTACCGTGGCGAGCAGTACTTC
CDR3 protein: CASSMGRYRGEQYF

D gene: -
J gene: TRBJ2-7
CDR3 length: 13
clone size: -
V gene: TRBV12-3/TRBV12-4
CDR3 DNA: TGTGCCAGCAGTTCCGGACGTGCCGGCCAGCAGTACTTC
CDR3 protein: CASSSGRAGQQYF

D gene: TRBD1
J gene: TRBJ1-4
CDR3 length: 16
clone size: -
V gene: TRBV4-3
CDR3 DNA: TGCGCCAGCAGCCATGGGCGGGACAGCATAAGTGAAAAACTGTTTTTT
CDR3 protein: CASSHGRDSISEKLFF

D gene: -
J gene: TRBJ1-2
CDR3 length: 13
clone size: -
V gene: TRBV30
CDR3 DNA: TGTGCCTGGAGCCCAAAGGCGGGCTATGGCTACACCTTC
CDR3 protein: CAWSPKAGYGYTF

D gene: -
J gene: TRBJ1-1
CDR3 length: 15
clone size: -
V gene: TRBV6-2/TRBV6-3
CDR3 DNA: TGTGCCAGCAGTTATGACATCGAGGCGGACACTGAAGCTTTCTTT
CDR3 protein: CASSYDIEADTEAFF

D gene: -
J gene: TRBJ1-1
CDR3 length: 15
clone size: large
V gene: TRBV6-5
CDR3 DNA: TGTGCCAGCAGTTACACCGACAGCTTATCCACTGAAGCTTTCTTT
CDR3 protein: CASSYTDSLSTEAFF

D gene: -
J gene: TRBJ2-7
CDR3 length: 12
clone size: -
V gene: TRBV6-2/TRBV6-3
CDR3 DNA: TGTGCCAGCAGTGTCCCCTGGACCGAGCAGTACTTC
CDR3 protein: CASSVPWTEQYF

D gene: -
J gene: TRBJ2-7
CDR3 length: 17
clone size: -
V gene: TRBV6-2/TRBV6-3
CDR3 DNA: TGTGCCAGCAGTCCCCCTCCCTGGCCCCGGAGGGGCTACGAGCAGTACTTC
CDR3 protein: CASSPPPWPRRGYEQYF

D gene: -
J gene: TRBJ2-2
CDR3 length: 14
clone size: few
V gene: TRBV5-5
CDR3 DNA: TGTGCCAGCAGCCCCCCAGCGAACACCGGGGAGCTGTTTTTT
CDR3 protein: CASSPPANTGELFF

D gene: -
J gene: TRBJ1-6
CDR3 length: 17
clone size: -
V gene: TRBV30
CDR3 DNA: TGTGCCTGGACCAACCCCCCAGTCTCGAGGGAGGATTCACCCCTCCACTTT
CDR3 protein: CAWTNPPVSREDSPLHF

D gene: TRBD1
J gene: TRBJ1-2
CDR3 length: 15
clone size: -
V gene: TRBV2
CDR3 DNA: TGTGCCAGCAGTAGGGACAGACTCGTCGACTATGGCTACACCTTC
CDR3 protein: CASSRDRLVDYGYTF

D gene: TRBD1
J gene: TRBJ1-1
CDR3 length: 15
clone size: -
V gene: TRBV11-3
CDR3 DNA: TGTGCCAGCAGCTTAGGCGGGACAGCGGCCACTGAAGCTTTCTTT
CDR3 protein: CASSLGGTAATEAFF

D gene: -
J gene: TRBJ2-1
CDR3 length: 12
clone size: -
V gene: TRBV5-6
CDR3 DNA: TGTGCCAGCAGCTCAGGGTTGAATGAGCAGTTCTTC
CDR3 protein: CASSSGLNEQFF

D gene: TRBD1
J gene: TRBJ2-3
CDR3 length: 15
clone size: -
V gene: TRBV4-2
CDR3 DNA: TGTGCCAGCAGCCAAGCGACAGGGTCTAGGGATACGCAGTATTTT
CDR3 protein: CASSQATGSRDTQYF

D gene: -
J gene: TRBJ1-5
CDR3 length: 15
clone size: -
V gene: TRBV27
CDR3 DNA: TGTGCCAGCAGTTTATCGGCAGGGATCAATCAGCCCCAGCATTTT
CDR3 protein: CASSLSAGINQPQHF

D gene: -
J gene: TRBJ1-1
CDR3 length: 12
clone size: -
V gene: TRBV27
CDR3 DNA: TGTGCCAGCAGTTTAGATGTCACTGAAGCTTTCTTT
CDR3 protein: CASSLDVTEAFF

D gene: TRBD2
J gene: TRBJ2-1
CDR3 length: 16
clone size: -
V gene: TRBV11-3
CDR3 DNA: TGTGCCAGCAGCCCCAAAGGTAGCGGGAGGCCCAATGAGCAGTTCTTC
CDR3 protein: CASSPKGSGRPNEQFF

D gene: TRBD2
J gene: TRBJ2-3
CDR3 length: 16
clone size: -
V gene: TRBV7-3
CDR3 DNA: TGTGCCAGCAGCTCCGGCCAGCGGGGGGGCACAGATACGCAGTATTTT
CDR3 protein: CASSSGQRGGTDTQYF

D gene: -
J gene: TRBJ1-6
CDR3 length: 15
clone size: -
V gene: TRBV10-1
CDR3 DNA: TGCGCCAGCAGTGGCTGGGACGGCTATAATTCACCCCTCCACTTT
CDR3 protein: CASSGWDGYNSPLHF